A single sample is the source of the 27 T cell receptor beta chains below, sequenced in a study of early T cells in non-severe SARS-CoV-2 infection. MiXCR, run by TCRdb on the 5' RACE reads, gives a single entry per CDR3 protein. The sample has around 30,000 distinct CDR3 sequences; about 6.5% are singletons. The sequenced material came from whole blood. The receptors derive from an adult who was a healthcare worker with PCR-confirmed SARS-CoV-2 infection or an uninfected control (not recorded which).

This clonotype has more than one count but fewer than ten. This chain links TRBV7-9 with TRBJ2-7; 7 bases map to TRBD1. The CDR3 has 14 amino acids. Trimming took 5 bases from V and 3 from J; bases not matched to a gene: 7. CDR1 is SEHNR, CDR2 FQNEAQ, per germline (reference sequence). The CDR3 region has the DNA TGTGCCAGCAGCGTTGGGACAGCCTTCTACGAGCAGTACTTC. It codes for CASSVGTAFYEQYF.

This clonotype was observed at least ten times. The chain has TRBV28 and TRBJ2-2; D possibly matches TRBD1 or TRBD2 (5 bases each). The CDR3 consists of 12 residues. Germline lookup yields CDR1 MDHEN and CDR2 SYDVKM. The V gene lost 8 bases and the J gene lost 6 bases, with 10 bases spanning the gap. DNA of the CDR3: TGTGCCAGCCGTCGGGGCGCCGGGGAGCTGTTTTTT. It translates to CASRRGAGELFF. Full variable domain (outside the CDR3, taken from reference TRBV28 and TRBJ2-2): DVKVTQSSRYLVKRTGEKVFLECVQDMDHENMFWYRQDPGLGLRLIYFSYDVKMKEKGDIPEGYSVSREKKERFSLILESASTNQTSMYLCASRRGAGELFFGEGSRLTVL.

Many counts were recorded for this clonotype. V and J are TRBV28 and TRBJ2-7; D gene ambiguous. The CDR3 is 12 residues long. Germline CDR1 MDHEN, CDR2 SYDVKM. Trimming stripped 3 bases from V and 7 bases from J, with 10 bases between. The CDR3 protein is CASSLTFGEQYF. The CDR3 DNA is TGTGCCAGCAGTTTGACCTTCGGAGAGCAGTACTTC.

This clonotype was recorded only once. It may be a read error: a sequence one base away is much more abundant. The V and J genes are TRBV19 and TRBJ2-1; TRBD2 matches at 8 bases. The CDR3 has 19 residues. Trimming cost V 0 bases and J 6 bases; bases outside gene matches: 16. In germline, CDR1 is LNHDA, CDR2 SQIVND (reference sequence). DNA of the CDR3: TGTGCCAGTAGTATAGATAGGCCCGGGGGGGAGAAACTTGTCAATGAGCAGTTCTTC. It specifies CASSIDRPGGEKLVNEQFF.

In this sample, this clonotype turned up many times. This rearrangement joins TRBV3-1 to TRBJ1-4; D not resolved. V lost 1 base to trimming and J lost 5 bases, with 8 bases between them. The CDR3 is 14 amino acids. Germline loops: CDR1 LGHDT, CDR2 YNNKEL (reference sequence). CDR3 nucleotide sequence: TGTGCCAGCAGCCAAGGGGCCCGAAATGAAAAACTGTTTTTT. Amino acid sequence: CASSQGARNEKLFF.

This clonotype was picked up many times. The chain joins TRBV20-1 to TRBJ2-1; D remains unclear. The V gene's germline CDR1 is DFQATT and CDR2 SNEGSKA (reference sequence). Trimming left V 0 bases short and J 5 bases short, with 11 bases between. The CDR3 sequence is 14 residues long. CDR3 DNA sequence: TGCAGTGCTAGAGATCACGGAACCAACAATGAGCAGTTCTTC. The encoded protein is CSARDHGTNNEQFF.

CDR3 amino acids: CASGWGSSGYTF. DNA of the CDR3: TGTGCCAGCGGATGGGGCAGTAGCGGCTACACCTTC. This chain joins TRBV7-2 and TRBJ1-2; D may be TRBD1 (5 bases). The CDR3 consists of 12 residues. Germline lookup yields CDR1 SGHTA and CDR2 FQGNSA. Trimming pared 8 bases from V and 8 bases from J, leaving 15 bases between.

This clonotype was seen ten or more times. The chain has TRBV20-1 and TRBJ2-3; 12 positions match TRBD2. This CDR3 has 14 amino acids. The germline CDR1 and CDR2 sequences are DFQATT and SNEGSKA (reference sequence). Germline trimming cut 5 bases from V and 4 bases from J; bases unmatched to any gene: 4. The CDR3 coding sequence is TGCAGTGCTCGACTAGCGGGGGCCCCAGATACGCAGTATTTT. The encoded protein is CSARLAGAPDTQYF.

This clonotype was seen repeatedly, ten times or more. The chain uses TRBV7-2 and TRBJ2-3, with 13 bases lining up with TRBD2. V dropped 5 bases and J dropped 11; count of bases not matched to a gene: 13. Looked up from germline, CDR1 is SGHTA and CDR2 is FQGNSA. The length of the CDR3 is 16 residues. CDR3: CASSPTSGGPMWGQYF. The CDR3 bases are TGTGCCAGCAGCCCGACTAGCGGGGGGCCGATGTGGGGGCAGTATTTT.

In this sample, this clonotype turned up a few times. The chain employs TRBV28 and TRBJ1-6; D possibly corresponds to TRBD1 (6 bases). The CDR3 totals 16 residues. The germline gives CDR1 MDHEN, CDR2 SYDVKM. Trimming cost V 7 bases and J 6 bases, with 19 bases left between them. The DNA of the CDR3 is TGTGCCAGCATCTCCGAAGCAGGGGAATCTAATTCACCCCTCCACTTT. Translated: CASISEAGESNSPLHF.

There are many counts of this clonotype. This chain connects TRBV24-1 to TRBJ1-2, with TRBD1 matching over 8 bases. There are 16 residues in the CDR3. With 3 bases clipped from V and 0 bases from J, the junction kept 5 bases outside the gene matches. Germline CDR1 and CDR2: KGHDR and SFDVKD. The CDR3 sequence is CATSDVPGGPNYGYTF. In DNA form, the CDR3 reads TGTGCCACCAGTGATGTTCCAGGGGGCCCTAACTATGGCTACACCTTC.

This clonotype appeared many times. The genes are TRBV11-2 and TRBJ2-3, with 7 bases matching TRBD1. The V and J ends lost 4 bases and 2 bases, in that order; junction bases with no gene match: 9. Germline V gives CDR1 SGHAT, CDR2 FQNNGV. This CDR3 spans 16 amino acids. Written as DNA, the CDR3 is TGTGCCAGCAGCTCCGAGGGACAGAGCTACACAGATACGCAGTATTTT. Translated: CASSSEGQSYTDTQYF.

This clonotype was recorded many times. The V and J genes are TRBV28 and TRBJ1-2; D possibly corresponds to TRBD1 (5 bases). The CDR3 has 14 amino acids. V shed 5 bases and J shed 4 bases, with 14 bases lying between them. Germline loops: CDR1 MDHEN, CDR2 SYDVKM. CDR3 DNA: TGTGCCAGCAGTGTTCCGGGGGATCTCTATGGCTACACCTTC. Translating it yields CASSVPGDLYGYTF.

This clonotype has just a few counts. This CDR3 is CASSRTGGSYNSPLHF. CDR3 coding DNA: TGTGCCAGCAGCCGGACAGGGGGTTCCTATAATTCACCCCTCCACTTT. The V call is TRBV7-9, the J call TRBJ1-6; 10 positions match TRBD1. The CDR3 covers 16 residues. Germline V lookup: CDR1 SEHNR, CDR2 FQNEAQ (reference sequence). The V gene end was trimmed by 5 bases and the J gene end by 1 base; junction bases not matched to a gene: 2. The whole variable domain, filled in from reference TRBV7-9 and TRBJ1-6, reads DTGVSQNPRHKITKRGQNVTFRCDPISEHNRLYWYRQTLGQGPEFLTYFQNEAQLEKSRLLSDRFSAERPKGSFSTLEIQRTEQGDSAMYLCASSRTGGSYNSPLHFGNGTRLTVT.

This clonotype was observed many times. The CDR3 DNA reads as TGCAGTGCTAGAGATCTGAGACATTTCGCCGGGGAGCTGTTTTTT. This translates into CSARDLRHFAGELFF. V gene TRBV20-1 combines with J gene TRBJ2-2; D is undetermined. Between the trimmed V and J ends, which lost 0 bases and 6 bases, there was a span of 14 bases. The germline CDR1 and CDR2 sequences are DFQATT and SNEGSKA (reference sequence). This CDR3 has 15 amino acids.

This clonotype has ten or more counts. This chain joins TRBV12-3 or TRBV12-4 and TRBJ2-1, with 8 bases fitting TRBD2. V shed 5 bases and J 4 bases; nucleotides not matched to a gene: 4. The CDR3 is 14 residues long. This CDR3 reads CASSAGGRYNEQFF. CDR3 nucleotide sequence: TGTGCCAGCAGTGCGGGGGGCCGATACAATGAGCAGTTCTTC.

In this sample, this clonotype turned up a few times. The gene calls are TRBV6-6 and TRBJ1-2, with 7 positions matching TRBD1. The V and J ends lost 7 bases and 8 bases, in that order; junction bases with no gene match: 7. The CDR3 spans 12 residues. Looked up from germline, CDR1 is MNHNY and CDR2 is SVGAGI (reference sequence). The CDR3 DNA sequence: TGTGCCAGCAAGACAGGGTCCTGGGGCTACACCTTC. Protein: CASKTGSWGYTF.

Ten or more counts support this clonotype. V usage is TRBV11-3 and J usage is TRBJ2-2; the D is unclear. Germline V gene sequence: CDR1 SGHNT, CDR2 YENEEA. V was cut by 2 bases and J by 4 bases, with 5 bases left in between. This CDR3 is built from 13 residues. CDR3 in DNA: TGTGCCAGCAGCTTAAGGATCACCGGGGAGCTGTTTTTT. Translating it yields CASSLRITGELFF. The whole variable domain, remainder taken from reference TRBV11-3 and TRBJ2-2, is EAGVVQSPRYKIIEKKQPVAFWCNPISGHNTLYWYLQNLGQGPELLIRYENEEAVDDSQLPKDRFSAERLKGVDSTLKIQPAELGDSAVYLCASSLRITGELFFGEGSRLTVL.

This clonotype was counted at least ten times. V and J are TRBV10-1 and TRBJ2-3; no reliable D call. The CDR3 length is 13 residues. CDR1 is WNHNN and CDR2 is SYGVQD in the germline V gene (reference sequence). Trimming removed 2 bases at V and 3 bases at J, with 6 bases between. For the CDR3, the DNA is TGCGCCAGCAGTGAGACGTGGACAGATACGCAGTATTTT. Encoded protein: CASSETWTDTQYF.

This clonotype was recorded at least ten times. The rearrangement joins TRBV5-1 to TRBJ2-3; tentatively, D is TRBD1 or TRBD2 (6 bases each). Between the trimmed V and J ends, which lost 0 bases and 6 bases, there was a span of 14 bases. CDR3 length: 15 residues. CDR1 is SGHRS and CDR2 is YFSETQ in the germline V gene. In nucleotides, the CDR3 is TGCGCCAGCAGCTTGGGGCCGGGGGCCAGGGATACGCAGTATTTT. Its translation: CASSLGPGARDTQYF. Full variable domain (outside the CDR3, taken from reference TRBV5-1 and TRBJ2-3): KAGVTQTPRYLIKTRGQQVTLSCSPISGHRSVSWYQQTPGQGLQFLFEYFSETQRNKGNFPGRFSGRQFSNSRSEMNVSTLELGDSALYLCASSLGPGARDTQYFGPGTRLTVL.

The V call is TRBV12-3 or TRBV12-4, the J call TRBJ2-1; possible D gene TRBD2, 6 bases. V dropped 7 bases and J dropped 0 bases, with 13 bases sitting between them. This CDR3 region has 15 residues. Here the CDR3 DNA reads TGTGCCAGCATCCGAGACGGGAGCTCCTACAATGAGCAGTTCTTC. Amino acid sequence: CASIRDGSSYNEQFF.

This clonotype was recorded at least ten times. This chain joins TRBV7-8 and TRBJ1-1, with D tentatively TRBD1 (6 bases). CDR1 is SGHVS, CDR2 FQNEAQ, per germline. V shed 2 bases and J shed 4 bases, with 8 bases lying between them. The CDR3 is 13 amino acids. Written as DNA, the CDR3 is TGTGCCAGCAGCTTAACAGGGATCACTGAAGCTTTCTTT. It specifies CASSLTGITEAFF.

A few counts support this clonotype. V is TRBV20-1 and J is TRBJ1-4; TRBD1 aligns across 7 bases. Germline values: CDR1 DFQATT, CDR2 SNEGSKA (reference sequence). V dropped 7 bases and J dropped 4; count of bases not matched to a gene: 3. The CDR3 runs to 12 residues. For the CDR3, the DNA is TGCAGTGTCGACAGGGTTAATGAAAAACTGTTTTTT. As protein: CSVDRVNEKLFF.

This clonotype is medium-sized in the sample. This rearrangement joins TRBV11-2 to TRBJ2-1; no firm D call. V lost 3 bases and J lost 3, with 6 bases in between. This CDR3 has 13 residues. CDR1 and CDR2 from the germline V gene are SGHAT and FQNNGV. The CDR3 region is CASSFQIYNEQFF. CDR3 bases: TGTGCCAGCAGCTTCCAGATCTACAATGAGCAGTTCTTC.

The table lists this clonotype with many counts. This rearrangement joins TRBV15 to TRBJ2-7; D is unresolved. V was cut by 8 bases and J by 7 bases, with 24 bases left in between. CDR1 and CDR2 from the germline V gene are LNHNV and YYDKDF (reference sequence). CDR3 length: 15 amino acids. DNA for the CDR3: TGTGCCACCTCCGACCCCCTCGGCGTGCCGCGGGAGCAGTACTTC. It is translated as CATSDPLGVPREQYF.

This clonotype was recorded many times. In nucleotides, the CDR3 is TGTGCCAGCAAGGGGGCCACTGAAGCTTTCTTT. Translated, it gives CASKGATEAFF. This chain joins TRBV11-2 and TRBJ1-1; 7 bases fit TRBD1. J lost 4 bases, V lost 7 bases, and 0 bases had no gene match. Germline V gene data show CDR1 as SGHAT and CDR2 as FQNNGV. The CDR3 contains 11 residues.

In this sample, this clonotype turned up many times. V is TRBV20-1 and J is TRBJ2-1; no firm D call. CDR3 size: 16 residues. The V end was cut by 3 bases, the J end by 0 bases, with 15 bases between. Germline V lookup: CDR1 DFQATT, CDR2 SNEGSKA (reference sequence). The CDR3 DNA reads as TGCAGTGCTAGCTCTCGGACGGTTAGCTCCTACAATGAGCAGTTCTTC. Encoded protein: CSASSRTVSSYNEQFF.